Listed below are T cell receptor beta chains from one sample, sequenced in a study of blood T cells in healthy people across ages. A single record per CDR3 protein comes from TCRdb applying MiXCR to the 5' RACE reads. The sample includes around 1.5 million distinct CDR3 sequences, about 43% of them seen just once. The specimen was blood. The receptors were sampled from a young woman in good health. CDR3s leave out the opening cysteine and the closing phenylalanine or tryptophan. The D gene is left open where the match is weak.

>TRBV20-1|NA
SAPRELGSPLH
>TRBV5-1|TRBD1
ASSFGTGSIEQY
>TRBV20-1|NA
SAIQVTGELF
>TRBV29-1|NA
SGTRDSQETQY
>TRBV9|NA
ASSVGQGYGEQY
>TRBV6-6|NA
ASSKQDLNTEAF
>TRBV5-1|TRBD2
ASSLPPWAGGDTDTQY
>TRBV29-1|TRBD1
SVDGLGQPWAQSTDTQY
>TRBV30|NA
AWSGLAYEQY
>TRBV29-1|NA
SVWIPSGGYT
>TRBV6-6|NA
ASSYSGGEETQY
>TRBV5-1|TRBD2
ASSLIAGGAQNTGELF
>TRBV15|NA
ATSRDVWGLTDTQY
>TRBV9|NA
ASSNRQYGYT
>TRBV29-1|NA
SASEGYGYT
>TRBV11-3|TRBD2
ASSPRLAGGPFCSHYEQY
>TRBV7-2|TRBD1
ASSLGQGDKVRETQY
>TRBV11-2|NA
ASSLQGIDYGYT
>TRBV28|NA
ASASENTEAF
>TRBV3-1|TRBD1
ASSTGVEGLPLH
>TRBV14|TRBD1
ASSPGQGKEAF
>TRBV5-1|TRBD2
ASSLVASGTNYNEQF
>TRBV12-3/TRBV12-4|NA
AIERGAGTEAF
>TRBV11-2|TRBD2
ASSPARGGLAVRLPLYNEQF
>TRBV5-1|NA
ASSLVLADNEQY
>TRBV20-1|NA
SASLGGRNTEAF